Listed here are 27 T cell receptor beta chains from one sample, sequenced in a study of blood T cell repertoires in COVID-19. Data came from immunoSEQ multiplex PCR; TCRdb stores just in-frame clones and leaves some out. This sample has 220,000 or so clones; about 83% occur once, and the top ten carry approximately 2.1%. Input material: PBMCs or T cells enriched from blood (not recorded which). These receptor sequences come from a woman aged 45-65 years who had recovered from COVID-19.

This sequence joins TRBV28 and TRBJ2-1; TRBD2 matches 7 bases. CDR1 and CDR2 (germline): MDHEN, SYDVKM. The CDR3 sequence is 15 residues long. The junction had 10 bases not matched to a gene; V was cut back by 6 bases and J by 5 bases. CDR3 sequence reads: CASSPRLARDNEQFF. The CDR3 DNA sequence: TGTGCCAGCAGCCCTCGACTAGCAAGAGACAATGAGCAGTTCTTC.

CDR3 nucleotide sequence: TGTGCCAGCAGTGACCACCGGGACAGGGCCGAGACCCAGTACTTC. This sequence encodes CASSDHRDRAETQYF. The gene calls are TRBV6-1 and TRBJ2-5; 9 bases agree with TRBD1. Germline loops: CDR1 MNHNS, CDR2 SASEGT. The CDR3 has 15 residues. V gave up 3 bases and J gave up 5 bases; unmatched junction bases: 7.

The sample holds a few counts of this clone. This chain uses TRBV2 with TRBJ1-2, with D hard to call. This CDR3 comprises 13 residues. Germline V gene sequence: CDR1 SNHLY, CDR2 FYNNEI. The CDR3 sequence is CTSEADYSYGYTF. The DNA for the CDR3 is TGTACCTCGGAGGCGGATTATTCCTATGGCTACACCTTC.

This chain links TRBV25-1 with TRBJ2-3; no firm D call. The CDR3 has 14 amino acids. Trimming took 3 bases from V and 2 from J, leaving 9 bases between them. The germline V gene has CDR1 MGHDK and CDR2 SYGVNS. As DNA, the CDR3 is TGTGCCAGCAGTGATCCTAGGAACACAGATACGCAGTATTTT. Translation: CASSDPRNTDTQYF.

In its sample, this clone was seen once. V gene TRBV24-1 combines with J gene TRBJ2-7; possibly TRBD1 for D (5 bases). This CDR3 region has 16 residues. CDR1 is KGHDR, CDR2 SFDVKD, per germline. Trimming removed 4 bases from V and 5 bases from J, with 20 bases in between. The CDR3: CATSDARQGQGHEQYF. CDR3 nucleotides: TGTGCCACCAGTGACGCCCGGCAAGGGCAGGGCCACGAGCAGTACTTC.

This clone was found a few times. The chain links TRBV21-1 to TRBJ2-7; no DNA check was done on the table's D call, TRBD1. TRBV21-1 represents a pseudogene. The CDR3 loop spans 17 amino acids. This CDR3 reads CASRSRMSDSQPNEQYF. The CDR3 nucleotides are TGTGCCAGCAGATCCAGAATGAGTGACAGCCAACCTAACGAGCAGTACTTC.

This clone was seen only once. The chain has TRBV6-4 and TRBJ2-1, with D possibly TRBD2 on 6 matching bases. This CDR3 comprises 14 residues. Trimming left V 4 bases short and J 8 bases short, with 15 bases between. Germline values: CDR1 MRHNA, CDR2 SNTAGT. The CDR3 protein is CASSVLGGGDEQFF. The DNA of the CDR3 is TGTGCCAGCAGTGTCCTCGGGGGTGGCGATGAGCAGTTCTTC.

The chain carries TRBV9 and TRBJ2-7, with 8 nucleotides matching TRBD2. The CDR3 has 15 amino acids. Germline CDR1 reads SGDLS; CDR2 reads YYNGEE. V lost 2 bases and J lost 6; bases outside the gene matches: 10. Written as DNA, the CDR3 is TGTGCCAGCAGCGTCCGGGGGGGGGCCCTCGGCGAGCAGTACTTC. It is translated as CASSVRGGALGEQYF. The full variable domain, its missing parts supplied by reference TRBV9 and TRBJ2-7, is DSGVTQTPKHLITATGQRVTLRCSPRSGDLSVYWYQQSLDQGLQFLIQYYNGEERAKGNILERFSAQQFPDLHSELNLSSLELGDSALYFCASSVRGGALGEQYFGPGTRLTVT.

This chain joins TRBV3-1 (or the pseudogene TRBV3-2) and TRBJ2-7, with unresolved D. Trimming shortened V by 3 bases and J by 0 bases, and 6 bases separated the two germline ends. CDR1 is LGHDT and CDR2 is YNNKEL in the germline V gene (reference sequence). The CDR3 is made up of 13 amino acids. In DNA form, the CDR3 reads TGTGCCAGCAGCCAGGTAGACTCCTACGAGCAGTACTTC. Translation gives CASSQVDSYEQYF.

The CDR3 sequence is CASSIRGLFGEQFF. As DNA, the CDR3 is TGTGCCAGTAGTATTCGGGGACTTTTCGGTGAGCAGTTCTTC. This chain connects TRBV19 to TRBJ2-1; weak D call: TRBD2 (6 bases). With 3 bases removed from V and 9 bases from J, the gap between germline ends came to 15 bases. Per the germline V gene, CDR1 is LNHDA and CDR2 is SQIVND (reference sequence). CDR3 length: 14 residues. The whole variable domain, remainder taken from reference TRBV19 and TRBJ2-1, is DGGITQSPKYLFRKEGQNVTLSCEQNLNHDAMYWYRQDPGQGLRLIYYSQIVNDFQKGDIAEGYSVSREKKESFPLTVTSAQKNPTAFYLCASSIRGLFGEQFFGPGTRLTVL.

This chain uses TRBV11-2 with TRBJ2-1, with D perhaps TRBD2 (7 bases). Trimming removed 5 bases from V and 8 bases from J, with 19 bases in between. This CDR3 has 15 residues. Looked up from germline, CDR1 is SGHAT and CDR2 is FQNNGV. The CDR3 here is CASSNRGASMYEQFF. DNA for the CDR3: TGTGCCAGCAGCAACCGGGGGGCGAGTATGTATGAGCAGTTCTTC.

This chain uses TRBV18 with TRBJ1-4, with TRBD1 identical over 7 bases. Germline V gene data show CDR1 as KGHSH and CDR2 as LQKENI. The CDR3 sequence is 14 residues long. The V segment lost 2 bases and the J segment 8 bases; nucleotides outside the gene matches: 5. The CDR3 coding sequence is TGTGCCAGCTCACCAGGGACACAGGGGGAAAAACTGTTTTTT. It codes for CASSPGTQGEKLFF.

The CDR3 reads CASSLVARGGRETQYF. The CDR3 DNA reads TGTGCCAGCAGCTTAGTAGCGCGGGGGGGAAGAGAGACCCAGTACTTC. The genes are TRBV7-8 and TRBJ2-5; 9 nucleotides match TRBD2. This CDR3 is 16 amino acids long. From germline, CDR1 is SGHVS and CDR2 FQNEAQ. The V segment lost 1 base and the J segment 4 bases; nucleotides outside the gene matches: 7.

The chain joins TRBV4-2 to TRBJ1-2; 8 nucleotides align to TRBD1. V was pared by 0 bases and J by 6 bases, with 9 bases of the junction left unmatched. The germline CDR1 and CDR2 sequences are LGHNA and YNFKEQ. This CDR3 has 16 amino acids. The CDR3 is CASSQDQSAGGHGYTF. DNA for the CDR3: TGTGCCAGCAGCCAAGATCAATCGGCAGGGGGCCATGGCTACACCTTC.

The chain combines TRBV7-9 with TRBJ2-5; 12 positions match TRBD1. The CDR3 runs to 16 residues. With 3 bases clipped from V and 5 bases from J, the junction kept 7 bases outside the gene matches. Germline CDR1 SEHNR, CDR2 FQNEAQ (reference sequence). The CDR3 region is CASSFTGQGAMETQYF. The CDR3 coding sequence is TGTGCCAGCAGCTTCACGGGACAGGGGGCTATGGAGACCCAGTACTTC.

The rearrangement uses TRBV7-2 and TRBJ2-5; unclear D gene. The CDR3 runs to 13 residues. V was shortened by 4 bases and J by 2 bases, with 8 bases between the two germline ends. Germline CDR1 is SGHTA and CDR2 is FQGNSA. CDR3 sequence reads: CASSSRLQETQYF. In nucleotides, the CDR3 is TGTGCCAGCAGCTCTCGACTGCAAGAGACCCAGTACTTC.

Turning to this clone: Other DNA sequences in the sample encode the same CDR3. This chain uses TRBV5-1 with TRBJ1-1, with a possible D match to TRBD1 (5 bases). The CDR3 runs to 13 residues. CDR1 is SGHRS and CDR2 is YFSETQ in the germline V gene. Deletions cut 2 bases from V and 2 bases from J, with 7 bases between. Here the CDR3 DNA reads TGCGCCAGCAGCTTAACAGGAAACACTGAAGCTTTCTTT. Translating it yields CASSLTGNTEAFF.

V is TRBV19 and J is TRBJ1-5; the match to TRBD1 covers 7 bases. This CDR3 has 13 amino acids. Germline CDR1 and CDR2: LNHDA and SQIVND (reference sequence). With V trimmed by 5 bases and J by 7 bases, 5 bases remained unmatched. The CDR3 DNA follows: TGTGCCAGTAGTCAAGGGGGCTGGCAGCCCCAGCATTTT. This codes for CASSQGGWQPQHF.

The chain combines TRBV2 with TRBJ1-2; 7 bases agree with TRBD1. Germline trimming cut 6 bases from V and 5 bases from J; bases unmatched to any gene: 3. The CDR3 covers 12 residues. Germline-derived CDR1 and CDR2 are SNHLY and FYNNEI. The CDR3 bases are TGTGCCAGCAGGGGGACAGTTTATGGCTACACCTTC. It specifies CASRGTVYGYTF. The full variable domain, rest sourced from reference TRBV2 and TRBJ1-2, is EPEVTQTPSHQVTQMGQEVILRCVPISNHLYFYWYRQILGQKVEFLVSFYNNEISEKSEIFDDQFSVERPDGSNFTLKIRSTKLEDSAMYFCASRGTVYGYTFGSGTRLTVV.

The table lists this clone with a count of one. The V and J genes are TRBV3-1 (or the pseudogene TRBV3-2) and TRBJ2-2; TRBD2 might be the D (6 bases). The germline V gene has CDR1 LGHDT and CDR2 YNNKEL (reference sequence). The CDR3 runs to 14 residues. V was trimmed by 5 bases and J by 4 bases, leaving 11 bases between them. CDR3 nucleotide sequence: TGTGCCAGCAGCGCGGGGCGGAGCACCGGGGAGCTGTTTTTT. Amino acid sequence: CASSAGRSTGELFF.

This rearrangement joins TRBV9 to TRBJ2-7, with 10 bases lining up with TRBD2. The CDR3 runs to 15 residues. Unmatched junction bases numbered 9, after V lost 4 bases and J lost 5 bases. CDR1 and CDR2 from the germline V gene are SGDLS and YYNGEE. In DNA, the CDR3 is TGTGCCAGCAGCCCAGACGGGACTAGCGCCCACGAGCAGTACTTC. Its protein product is CASSPDGTSAHEQYF.

The chain is built from TRBV4-3 and TRBJ1-1, with no clear D. Per the germline V gene, CDR1 is LGHNA and CDR2 is YSLEER. There are 15 residues in the CDR3. The V end lost 0 bases, the J end lost 5 bases, and 13 bases lay between the germline ends. DNA for the CDR3: TGCGCCAGCAGCCAAGATCCGGCGGGAGGAACTGAAGCTTTCTTT. This sequence encodes CASSQDPAGGTEAFF.

J is TRBJ1-5 and V is TRBV29-1; D may be TRBD1 (6 bases). The germline V gene encodes CDR1 SQVTM and CDR2 ANQGSEA. CDR3 length equals 13 residues. V was trimmed by 5 bases and J by 6 bases, leaving 14 bases between them. This chain's CDR3 is CSVNQGRGQPQHF. In DNA, the CDR3 is TGCAGCGTTAATCAGGGGCGAGGTCAGCCCCAGCATTTT.

The chain is built from TRBV6-5 and TRBJ1-1, with 7 bases fitting TRBD1. V was clipped by 5 bases and J by 1 base; unmatched bases: 4. The CDR3 is made up of 14 amino acids. Per the germline V gene, CDR1 is MNHEY and CDR2 is SVGAGI. CDR3: CASSTQGRNTEAFF. For the CDR3, the DNA is TGTGCCAGCAGTACACAGGGGCGGAACACTGAAGCTTTCTTT.

This chain links TRBV6-5 with TRBJ2-7; D unresolved. Germline-derived CDR1 and CDR2 are MNHEY and SVGAGI. V dropped 7 bases and J dropped 10 bases, with 14 bases sitting between them. The CDR3 spans 11 residues. The CDR3 loop is CASTRGQTQYF. The CDR3 region has the DNA TGTGCCAGCACTCGAGGCCAAACCCAGTACTTC.

The chain joins TRBV18 to TRBJ2-3; weak D call: TRBD2 (6 bases). CDR1 and CDR2 (germline): KGHSH, LQKENI. The V gene lost 2 bases and the J gene lost 4 bases, with 16 bases spanning the gap. The CDR3 has 16 amino acids. The CDR3 DNA reads TGTGCCAGCTCACCAGTTATGGGCGGGGTCTCAGATACGCAGTATTTT. This encodes CASSPVMGGVSDTQYF.

This clone was observed once. This sequence joins TRBV4-3 and TRBJ2-7; D remains unclear. The length of the CDR3 is 13 residues. V lost 8 bases to trimming and J lost 3 bases, with 14 bases between them. Germline CDR1 LGHNA, CDR2 YSLEER. CDR3 nucleotides: TGCGCCAGCGGATCGTCCCTAGGCTACGAGCAGTACTTC. This encodes CASGSSLGYEQYF.